These 29 T cell receptor beta chains were sequenced from one sample in a study of response to subunit inactivated influenza vaccine. TCRdb independently ran MiXCR on the RT-PCR reads; one entry per CDR3 protein. The sample consists of more than 600,000 distinct CDR3 sequences, about 18% of them appearing once. The sequencing used PBMCs from blood, collected 4 to 6 days after vaccination. All receptors come from a man aged 50 to 59 who received an inactivated influenza vaccine.

This clonotype was counted between two and nine times. This chain joins TRBV20-1 and TRBJ1-2; D unclear. Germline V gene sequence: CDR1 DFQATT, CDR2 SNEGSKA (reference sequence). The V gene lost 7 bases and the J gene lost 2 bases, with 14 bases spanning the gap. The CDR3 is made up of 13 amino acids. This CDR3 is CSGFFRLNYGYTF. The CDR3 coding sequence is TGCAGTGGCTTCTTCCGGCTGAACTATGGCTACACCTTC.

In this sample, this clonotype turned up many times. This sequence joins TRBV10-3 and TRBJ2-5; 7 bases agree with TRBD2. This CDR3 contains 16 residues. With 0 bases clipped from V and 2 bases from J, the junction kept 6 bases outside the gene matches. The germline gives CDR1 ENHRY, CDR2 SYGVKD. The CDR3 nucleotides read TGTGCCATCAGTGAGTCGTTGGGAGGGCTTCAAGAGACCCAGTACTTC. Amino acid sequence: CAISESLGGLQETQYF.

This sequence joins TRBV5-5 and TRBJ2-5; possible D gene TRBD1, 5 bases. CDR1 is SGHKS and CDR2 is YYEKEE in the germline V gene (reference sequence). The CDR3 totals 14 residues. The ends were cut back, 6 bases at V and 0 bases at J, with 12 bases in the middle. CDR3 residues: CASKAGSYQETQYF. The CDR3 region has the DNA TGTGCCAGCAAGGCAGGGTCCTACCAAGAGACCCAGTACTTC. Using reference TRBV5-5 and TRBJ2-5 for the parts outside the CDR3, the full variable domain is DAGVTQSPTHLIKTRGQQVTLRCSPISGHKSVSWYQQVLGQGPQFIFQYYEKEERGRGNFPDRFSARQFPNYSSELNVNALLLGDSALYLCASKAGSYQETQYFGPGTRLLVL.

The V gene is TRBV27, the J gene TRBJ1-2, with TRBD1 identical over 12 bases. Losses at the gene ends were 0 bases for V and 7 bases for J; bases not matched to a gene: 6. Germline CDR1 is MNHEY and CDR2 is SMNVEV (reference sequence). The CDR3 totals 16 residues. This chain's CDR3 is CASSLSPGQGASGYTF. In nucleotides, the CDR3 is TGTGCCAGCAGTTTATCCCCGGGACAGGGGGCTTCTGGCTACACCTTC.

This rearrangement joins TRBV28 to TRBJ2-7; D possibly uses TRBD1 or TRBD2 (5 bases each). The CDR3 totals 14 residues. Germline CDR1 is MDHEN and CDR2 is SYDVKM. V gave up 3 bases and J gave up 4 bases, with 13 bases separating them. CDR3 sequence (DNA): TGTGCCAGCAGTTTGCAGGGAGTCGGATACGAGCAGTACTTC. It codes for CASSLQGVGYEQYF.

This clonotype showed up many times. V gene TRBV20-1 combines with J gene TRBJ2-1; D not resolved. V lost 2 bases and J lost 5, with 4 bases in between. From germline, CDR1 is DFQATT and CDR2 SNEGSKA (reference sequence). CDR3 length: 11 amino acids. CDR3 in amino acids: CSARLDNEQFF. The DNA for the CDR3 is TGCAGTGCTAGACTAGACAATGAGCAGTTCTTC.

V gene TRBV7-9 combines with J gene TRBJ2-1, with 10 positions matching TRBD1. Germline CDR1 and CDR2: SEHNR and FQNEAQ (reference sequence). This CDR3 has 12 residues. Trimming cost V 2 bases and J 15 bases; bases outside gene matches: 4. The CDR3 DNA sequence: TGTGCCAGCAGCTTAAGGGACAGGGGTCCGTTCTTC. It yields the protein CASSLRDRGPFF.

This chain connects TRBV5-1 to TRBJ1-6, with D perhaps TRBD1 (5 bases). CDR3 size: 17 residues. Trimming took off 4 bases at V and 6 bases at J, with 20 bases between the two ends. Germline CDR1 and CDR2: SGHRS and YFSETQ. CDR3 loop: CASSHGDGGPSNSPLHF. CDR3 in DNA: TGCGCCAGCAGCCACGGGGACGGCGGCCCTTCTAATTCACCCCTCCACTTT.

The gene calls are TRBV9 and TRBJ2-1; 7 bases line up with TRBD2. This CDR3 contains 17 residues. The V and J ends lost 0 bases and 2 bases, in that order; junction bases with no gene match: 8. Germline assignment: CDR1 SGDLS and CDR2 YYNGEE. The DNA for the CDR3 is TGTGCCAGCAGCGTAGGGCCCGGCGGGAGAACCTACAATGAGCAGTTCTTC. It yields the protein CASSVGPGGRTYNEQFF.

This clonotype was observed a handful of times. J is TRBJ2-3 and V is TRBV7-2; possible D gene TRBD2, 6 bases. V lost 5 bases to trimming and J lost 4 bases, with 19 bases between them. The CDR3 contains 16 residues. The germline V gene has CDR1 SGHTA and CDR2 FQGNSA. Written as DNA, the CDR3 is TGTGCCAGCAGCCCCACGCGGGGAAACGGCCCAGATACGCAGTATTTT. The encoded protein is CASSPTRGNGPDTQYF.

This clonotype appeared a few times. The chain carries TRBV24-1 and TRBJ2-1; perhaps TRBD2 as D (6 bases). Trimming cost V 6 bases and J 8 bases, with 16 bases left between them. The CDR3 loop spans 14 amino acids. In germline, CDR1 is KGHDR, CDR2 SFDVKD. CDR3 nucleotides: TGTGCCACCAGTAAAACGGGAGTTATCGATGAGCAGTTCTTC. It translates to CATSKTGVIDEQFF.

This clonotype has only a few counts. The gene calls are TRBV20-1 and TRBJ2-1; 8 bases fit TRBD2. The CDR3 consists of 14 residues. The V segment lost 0 bases and the J segment 8 bases; nucleotides outside the gene matches: 6. Germline V gene lookup returns CDR1 DFQATT and CDR2 SNEGSKA (reference sequence). For the CDR3, the DNA is TGCAGTGCTAGAGACCCAGCGGGGGCTCATGAGCAGTTCTTC. Translating it yields CSARDPAGAHEQFF.

This clonotype was counted a few times. V gene TRBV29-1 combines with J gene TRBJ2-2, with no clear D. V was pared by 0 bases and J by 0 bases, with 5 bases between. The CDR3 is 14 residues long. The germline gives CDR1 SQVTM, CDR2 ANQGSEA. The CDR3 region has the DNA TGCAGCGTTGAAGAGGGCTCGAACACCGGGGAGCTGTTTTTT. Its protein product is CSVEEGSNTGELFF.

A few counts support this clonotype. This chain connects TRBV24-1 to TRBJ2-7, with D hard to call. Germline V gene sequence: CDR1 KGHDR, CDR2 SFDVKD. There are 13 residues in the CDR3. V lost 4 bases to trimming and J lost 3 bases, with 9 bases between them. This chain's CDR3 is CATSDAGLYEQYF. CDR3 in DNA: TGTGCCACCAGTGACGCCGGCCTCTACGAGCAGTACTTC.

This clonotype has just a few counts. The chain joins TRBV12-3 or TRBV12-4 to TRBJ1-1; D gene uncertain. V dropped 7 bases and J dropped 2 bases, with 14 bases sitting between them. The CDR3 consists of 14 residues. The CDR3 loop reads CASNKWEKNTEAFF. The CDR3 DNA is TGTGCCAGCAACAAATGGGAGAAAAACACTGAAGCTTTCTTT.

Comment on this clonotype: Being one base from a much bigger clone, this may be a read error. The chain uses TRBV5-6 and TRBJ2-1, with D possibly matching TRBD1 (6 bases). In germline, CDR1 is SGHDT, CDR2 YYEEEE. The CDR3 has 14 residues. Trimming pared 4 bases from V and 9 bases from J, leaving 17 bases between. This CDR3 is CASSKDSEGGEQFF. The CDR3 DNA follows: TGTGCCAGCAGCAAGGACAGCGAGGGCGGTGAGCAGTTCTTC.

This chain connects TRBV10-3 to TRBJ2-5, with D perhaps TRBD1 or TRBD2 (5 bases each). The ends were cut back, 10 bases at V and 1 base at J, with 13 bases in the middle. CDR1 ENHRY and CDR2 SYGVKD come from the germline V gene. The CDR3 is made up of 13 amino acids. CDR3 protein: CATKDGAQETQYF. DNA of the CDR3: TGTGCCACAAAAGACGGGGCCCAAGAGACCCAGTACTTC.

The genes are TRBV10-3 and TRBJ2-5, with D uncertain. The length of the CDR3 is 12 residues. V gave up 3 bases and J gave up 0 bases, with 2 bases separating them. From germline, CDR1 is ENHRY and CDR2 SYGVKD. The CDR3 DNA sequence: TGTGCCATCAGTGACAACCAAGAGACCCAGTACTTC. Its protein product is CAISDNQETQYF.

The J gene is TRBJ1-4, the V gene TRBV4-3, with TRBD1 identical over 7 bases. The CDR3 consists of 16 residues. In germline, CDR1 is LGHNA, CDR2 YSLEER. Germline trimming cut 0 bases from V and 5 bases from J; bases unmatched to any gene: 6. Here the CDR3 reads CASSQDGGTDNEKLFF. In nucleotides, the CDR3 is TGCGCCAGCAGCCAAGATGGCGGGACAGACAATGAAAAACTGTTTTTT.

This clonotype appeared a few times. The chain combines TRBV28 with TRBJ1-1; 9 nucleotides align to TRBD1. V dropped 4 bases and J dropped 4; count of bases not matched to a gene: 7. The CDR3 is 15 residues long. Germline CDR1 is MDHEN and CDR2 is SYDVKM. The CDR3 reads CASSSSGQGLTEAFF. CDR3 sequence (DNA): TGTGCCAGCAGTTCCTCGGGACAGGGTCTCACTGAAGCTTTCTTT.

This clonotype occurred a few times. The genes are TRBV2 and TRBJ2-1; TRBD2 matches at 7 bases. Looked up from germline, CDR1 is SNHLY and CDR2 is FYNNEI. The CDR3 loop spans 10 amino acids. The junction had 2 bases not matched to a gene; V was cut back by 6 bases and J by 12 bases. In DNA form, the CDR3 reads TGTGCCAGCAGGGGGGGGAGGCAGTTCTTC. It is translated as CASRGGRQFF.

The gene calls are TRBV20-1 and TRBJ1-5; 9 bases are shared with TRBD1. The CDR3 runs 15 residues. From germline, CDR1 is DFQATT and CDR2 SNEGSKA (reference sequence). The J segment lost 5 bases and the V segment lost 3 bases, leaving 8 bases of the junction unmatched. The CDR3 loop is CSARETGTGYQPQHF. CDR3 DNA sequence: TGCAGTGCTAGGGAGACCGGGACAGGGTATCAGCCCCAGCATTTT.

The rearrangement links TRBV20-1 to TRBJ2-1; 7 bases are shared with TRBD2. The J segment lost 13 bases and the V segment lost 8 bases, leaving 17 bases of the junction unmatched. Germline loops: CDR1 DFQATT, CDR2 SNEGSKA (reference sequence). There are 13 residues in the CDR3. The CDR3 sequence is CSPYRREALIQFF. CDR3 nucleotides: TGCAGTCCCTATCGACGGGAGGCCCTGATCCAGTTCTTC.

The chain uses TRBV5-1 and TRBJ2-1; the match to TRBD1 covers 8 bases. V was pared by 4 bases and J by 7 bases, with 7 bases of the junction left unmatched. The CDR3 covers 14 residues. Germline V gene sequence: CDR1 SGHRS, CDR2 YFSETQ. In nucleotides, the CDR3 is TGCGCCAGCAGCCTGGGACAGGTCCTAAATGAGCAGTTCTTC. Amino acid sequence: CASSLGQVLNEQFF.

A few counts support this clonotype. This rearrangement joins TRBV4-3 to TRBJ2-7; TRBD1 might be the D (5 bases). Between the trimmed V and J ends, which lost 0 bases and 3 bases, there was a span of 12 bases. From germline, CDR1 is LGHNA and CDR2 YSLEER. The CDR3 contains 15 residues. CDR3 loop: CASSQDGWGYYEQYF. The CDR3 nucleotides read TGCGCCAGCAGCCAAGATGGGTGGGGCTACTACGAGCAGTACTTC.

This clonotype was picked up many times. V usage is TRBV6-5 and J usage is TRBJ2-2, with a weak D call TRBD1 (6 bases). Trimming removed 2 bases from V and 2 bases from J, with 9 bases in between. CDR1 and CDR2 (germline): MNHEY, SVGAGI. The CDR3 loop spans 15 amino acids. This CDR3 is CASSYATGNTGELFF. In nucleotides, the CDR3 is TGTGCCAGCAGTTACGCGACAGGCAACACCGGGGAGCTGTTTTTT.

This clonotype was observed a handful of times. J is TRBJ2-2 and V is TRBV29-1; D uncertain. The CDR3 covers 11 residues. V lost 7 bases to trimming and J lost 1 base, with 4 bases between them. Looked up from germline, CDR1 is SQVTM and CDR2 is ANQGSEA. In nucleotides, the CDR3 is TGCAGCGCCGGGAACACCGGGGAGCTGTTTTTT. This codes for CSAGNTGELFF.

In this sample, this clonotype turned up a few times. The junction and the germline gene differ at one end; a read error may be behind it. V usage is TRBV11-2 and J usage is TRBJ2-5; D remains ambiguous. The length of the CDR3 is 13 residues. CDR1 and CDR2 from the germline V gene are SGHAT and FQNNGV. CDR3 coding DNA: TGTGCCAGCAGCATAGAGCTACAAGAGACCCAGTACTTC. It translates to CASSIELQETQYF.

This rearrangement joins TRBV4-3 to TRBJ1-2; 9 bases are a match to TRBD1. Trimming removed 1 base from V and 5 bases from J; junction bases left unmatched: 5. The germline V gene has CDR1 LGHNA and CDR2 YSLEER. This CDR3 has 15 amino acids. CDR3 DNA: TGCGCCAGCAGCCAAGTTCACGGACAGGGGTATGGCTACACCTTC. Its translation is CASSQVHGQGYGYTF.